These T cell receptor beta chains were read from a single sample in a study of molecular identifiers for immune sequencing clone quantification. TCRdb called the PCR reads again in MiXCR, with one record for every CDR3 protein. The sample consists of 97,000 or so distinct CDR3 sequences, 30% to 45% of them appearing once. Sequencing was done on a sample of naive CD8+ T cells from blood, with Jurkat cell RNA spiked in. All receptors derive from a human donor in good health. Some libraries in this study had Jurkat cell RNA spiked in. The CDR3 runs from the conserved cysteine through the conserved F or W. Each record gives: J gene, V gene, clone size, D gene, CDR3 DNA, CDR3 protein. The D gene is left open where the match is weak. Some rows have no size entry. The others give once, few or many, or a class for an expanded clone.

j_call: TRBJ2-7; v_call: TRBV20-1; clone_size: many; d_call: TRBD1; cdr3_nt: TGCAGTGCTAGAGATCACAGGGGGTGGCGCGAGCAGTACTTC; cdr3_aa: CSARDHRGWREQYF
j_call: TRBJ1-2; v_call: TRBV28; clone_size: NA; d_call: NA; cdr3_nt: TGTGCCAGCAGTCCTACAGGCCGCTCCTTACGGCCGTATGGCTACACCTTC; cdr3_aa: CASSPTGRSLRPYGYTF
j_call: TRBJ2-5; v_call: TRBV7-9; clone_size: many; d_call: TRBD1; cdr3_nt: TGTGCCAGCAGCCCGACAGGGGGAAGAGAGACCCAGTACTTC; cdr3_aa: CASSPTGGRETQYF
j_call: TRBJ2-2; v_call: TRBV20-1; clone_size: few; d_call: TRBD2; cdr3_nt: TGCAGTGCCCTTCGGACTAGCGGAAACACCGGGGAGCTGTTTTTT; cdr3_aa: CSALRTSGNTGELFF
j_call: TRBJ2-7; v_call: TRBV4-3; clone_size: NA; d_call: TRBD2; cdr3_nt: TGCGCCAGCAGCCAAGATTACGATTGGACTAGCGGGAACGAGCAGTACTTC; cdr3_aa: CASSQDYDWTSGNEQYF
j_call: TRBJ2-3; v_call: TRBV12-3/TRBV12-4; clone_size: few; d_call: TRBD2; cdr3_nt: TGTGCCAGCAGTTTAGCAAGACTAGCGGGAGGAGCAGATACGCAGTATTTT; cdr3_aa: CASSLARLAGGADTQYF
j_call: TRBJ2-5; v_call: TRBV24-1; clone_size: NA; d_call: NA; cdr3_nt: TGTGCCACCAGTGATGGGACGCCTGGGGGAGAGACCCAGTACTTC; cdr3_aa: CATSDGTPGGETQYF
j_call: TRBJ2-3; v_call: TRBV7-6; clone_size: many; d_call: TRBD2; cdr3_nt: TGTGCCAGCAGCTTAGGTAGCGGGATCGCAGATACGCAGTATTTT; cdr3_aa: CASSLGSGIADTQYF
j_call: TRBJ2-3; v_call: TRBV7-6; clone_size: NA; d_call: NA; cdr3_nt: TGTGCCAGCAGCTCCGATAGACAAGCGGAAGATACGCAGTATTTT; cdr3_aa: CASSSDRQAEDTQYF
j_call: TRBJ2-7; v_call: TRBV20-1; clone_size: many; d_call: NA; cdr3_nt: TGCAGTGCTAGAGCGCCCGATGGCTACGAGCAGTACTTC; cdr3_aa: CSARAPDGYEQYF
j_call: TRBJ2-7; v_call: TRBV4-3; clone_size: few; d_call: NA; cdr3_nt: TGCGCCAGCAGCCCACAGCGGAGACCCCACGAGCAGTACTTC; cdr3_aa: CASSPQRRPHEQYF
j_call: TRBJ2-1; v_call: TRBV4-3; clone_size: few; d_call: TRBD2; cdr3_nt: TGCGCCAGCAGCCAATTTGCAGCGGGGCCCGACAATGAGCAGTTCTTC; cdr3_aa: CASSQFAAGPDNEQFF
j_call: TRBJ1-5; v_call: TRBV6-2/TRBV6-3; clone_size: NA; d_call: NA; cdr3_nt: TGTGCCAGCAGTTACTCGATTCCTCTTGGAAATCAGCACCAGCATTTT; cdr3_aa: CASSYSIPLGNQHQHF
j_call: TRBJ2-7; v_call: TRBV9; clone_size: NA; d_call: NA; cdr3_nt: TGTGCCAGCAGCAAGGGCATAACCTACGAGCAGTACTTC; cdr3_aa: CASSKGITYEQYF
j_call: TRBJ2-3; v_call: TRBV12-3/TRBV12-4; clone_size: many; d_call: NA; cdr3_nt: TGTGCCAGCGACGGGGCCCAAGACCAGGCCACAGATACGCAGTATTTT; cdr3_aa: CASDGAQDQATDTQYF
j_call: TRBJ1-1; v_call: TRBV9; clone_size: NA; d_call: NA; cdr3_nt: TGTGCCAGCAGCGTAGGACTCGGAGTACCTGAAGCTTTCTTT; cdr3_aa: CASSVGLGVPEAFF
j_call: TRBJ2-3; v_call: TRBV9; clone_size: NA; d_call: NA; cdr3_nt: TGTGCCAGCAGCCCCGGGAGTTGGGGTGCAGATACGCAGTATTTT; cdr3_aa: CASSPGSWGADTQYF